This T cell receptor beta chain was recovered during a study of a mutant IDH1 vaccine in newly diagnosed glioma. Study context: Administration of eight vaccinations to patients took place in weeks 1, 3, 5, 7, 11, 15, 19, 23. Treated patients had a mean age of roughly 40 years and an approximately 60% male, around 38% female split. Most patients had radiochemotherapy with temozolomide before enrollment; others had one alone. Patients got their first vaccination 4-6 weeks after radiotherapy alone, or with temozolomide cycles.

Trimming stripped 8 bases from V and 4 bases from J, with 14 bases between. Germline CDR1 is MNHNS and CDR2 is SASEGT. The length of the CDR3 is 14 residues. The sample's time point: week 5, during vaccination. The vaccine gave 300 ug of a 20-mer mutant IDH1 peptide subcutaneously per dose. As regards this clone: Its antigen is currently unknown.

Here immunoSEQ multiplex PCR was the method, and the copy in TCRdb shows in-frame clones only, minus some. The sample records tens of thousands of clones, about four fifths being singletons. This receptor was identified in a man under 40 with glioma. This chain uses TRBV6-1 with TRBJ1-4; D possibly corresponds to TRBD1 (5 bases). The sequences come from PBMCs, collected from a glioma patient whose treatment included an IDH1 peptide vaccine. CDR3 bases: TGTGCCAGCTACGCGGGACTCCATAATGAAAAACTGTTTTTT. Its translation: CASYAGLHNEKLFF.